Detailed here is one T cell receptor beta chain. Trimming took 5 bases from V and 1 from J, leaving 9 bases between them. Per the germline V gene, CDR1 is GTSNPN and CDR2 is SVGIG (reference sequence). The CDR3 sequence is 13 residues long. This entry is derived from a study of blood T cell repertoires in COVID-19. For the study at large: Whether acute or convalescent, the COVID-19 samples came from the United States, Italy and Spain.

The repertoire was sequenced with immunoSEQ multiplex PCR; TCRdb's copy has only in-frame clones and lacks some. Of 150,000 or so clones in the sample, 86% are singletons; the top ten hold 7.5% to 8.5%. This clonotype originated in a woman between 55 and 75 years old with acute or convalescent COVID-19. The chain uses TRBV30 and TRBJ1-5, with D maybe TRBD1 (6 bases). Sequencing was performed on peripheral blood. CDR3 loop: CAWGQSSNQPQHF. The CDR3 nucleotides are TGTGCCTGGGGACAGTCAAGCAATCAGCCCCAGCATTTT.